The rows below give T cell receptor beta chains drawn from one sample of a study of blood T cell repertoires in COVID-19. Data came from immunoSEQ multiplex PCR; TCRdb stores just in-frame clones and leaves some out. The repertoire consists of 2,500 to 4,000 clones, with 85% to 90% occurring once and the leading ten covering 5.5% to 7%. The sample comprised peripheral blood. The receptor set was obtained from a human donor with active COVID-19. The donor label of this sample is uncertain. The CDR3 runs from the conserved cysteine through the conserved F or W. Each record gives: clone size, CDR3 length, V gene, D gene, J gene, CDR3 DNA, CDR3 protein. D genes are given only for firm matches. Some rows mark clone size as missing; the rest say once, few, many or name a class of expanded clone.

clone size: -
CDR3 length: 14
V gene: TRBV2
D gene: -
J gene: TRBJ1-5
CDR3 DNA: TGTGCCAGCACCTTGTCGGGGGGCAGACAGCCCCAGCATTTT
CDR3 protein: CASTLSGGRQPQHF

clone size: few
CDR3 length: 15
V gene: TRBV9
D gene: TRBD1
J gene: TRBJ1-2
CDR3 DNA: TGTGCCAGCAGTCCCGCGCCGGGACAGGGATATGGCTACACCTTC
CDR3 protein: CASSPAPGQGYGYTF

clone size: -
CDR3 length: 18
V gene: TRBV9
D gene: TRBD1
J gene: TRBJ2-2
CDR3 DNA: TGTGCCAGCAGCGCCTCCCGGGACAGGGCCGCGAACACCGGGGAGCTGTTTTTT
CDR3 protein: CASSASRDRAANTGELFF

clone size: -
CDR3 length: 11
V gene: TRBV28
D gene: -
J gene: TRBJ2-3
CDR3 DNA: TGTGCCAGCAGTCCGCGGGATACGCAGTATTTT
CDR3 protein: CASSPRDTQYF

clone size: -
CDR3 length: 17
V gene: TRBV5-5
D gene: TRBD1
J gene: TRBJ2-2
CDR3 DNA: TGTGCCAGCAGAGACAGGGTCTCCTTTCTGAACACCGGGGAGCTGTTTTTT
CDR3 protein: CASRDRVSFLNTGELFF

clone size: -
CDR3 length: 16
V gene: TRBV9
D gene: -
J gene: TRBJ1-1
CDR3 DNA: TGTGCCAGCAGCGAGACCCCTAGAGCTCGGGACACTGAAGCTTTCTTT
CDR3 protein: CASSETPRARDTEAFF

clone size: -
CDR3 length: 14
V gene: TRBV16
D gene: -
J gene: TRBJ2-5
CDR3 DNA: TGTGCCAGCAGCCAGTTCCGGGACAAAGAGACCCAGTACTTC
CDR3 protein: CASSQFRDKETQYF

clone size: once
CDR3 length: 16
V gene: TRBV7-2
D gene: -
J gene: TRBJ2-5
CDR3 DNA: TGTGCCAGCAGCCTAATAGCCGGCGGGGCCCAAGAGACCCAGTACTTC
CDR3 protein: CASSLIAGGAQETQYF

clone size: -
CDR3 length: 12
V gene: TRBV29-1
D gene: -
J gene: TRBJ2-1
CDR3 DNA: TGCAGCGTTTACCCACAGGCCAATGAGCAGTTCTTC
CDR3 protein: CSVYPQANEQFF

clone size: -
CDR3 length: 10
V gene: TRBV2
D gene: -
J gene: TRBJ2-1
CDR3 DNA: TGTGCCAGCGGGGCCAATGAGCAGTTCTTC
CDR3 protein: CASGANEQFF

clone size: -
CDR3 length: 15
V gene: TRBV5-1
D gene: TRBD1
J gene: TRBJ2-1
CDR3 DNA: TGCGCCAGCAGCACGGGCGGGACAGGAAACAATGAGCAGTTCTTC
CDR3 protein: CASSTGGTGNNEQFF

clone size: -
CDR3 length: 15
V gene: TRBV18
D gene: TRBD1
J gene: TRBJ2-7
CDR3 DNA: TGTGCCAGCTCGCTCGACAGGGCGTCCTTCTACGAGCAGTACTTC
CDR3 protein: CASSLDRASFYEQYF

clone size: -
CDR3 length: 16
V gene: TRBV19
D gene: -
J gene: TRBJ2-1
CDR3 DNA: TGTGCCAGTAGTATGGTCGGGTTTGGTTCCTACAATGAGCAGTTCTTC
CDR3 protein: CASSMVGFGSYNEQFF

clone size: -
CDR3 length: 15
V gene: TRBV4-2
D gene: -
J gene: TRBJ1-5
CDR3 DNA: TGTGCCAGCAGCCAAGAACGGACGGGGAAGGAGCCCCAGCATTTT
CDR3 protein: CASSQERTGKEPQHF

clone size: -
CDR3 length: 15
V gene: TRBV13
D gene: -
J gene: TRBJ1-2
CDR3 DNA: TGTGCCAGCAGCTTAGCCTTTTCAGGGGTCGGAGGCTACACCTTC
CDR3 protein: CASSLAFSGVGGYTF

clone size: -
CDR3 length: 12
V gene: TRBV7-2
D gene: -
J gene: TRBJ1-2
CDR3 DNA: TGTGCCAGCAGCTTAGCCGGGTATGGCTACACCTTC
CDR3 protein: CASSLAGYGYTF